Listed below are T cell receptor beta chains from one sample, sequenced in a study of T cell responses to AZD1222 COVID-19 vaccine. The assay was immunoSEQ multiplex PCR, and TCRdb's table has in-frame clones only and misses some. Among around 100,000 clones listed, 92% were seen once. This specimen was peripheral blood, taken on day 0 of AZD1222 vaccination. The receptors were gathered from an adult in good health. CDR3s include the opening cysteine and the closing phenylalanine or tryptophan. The order of the fields is V gene, J gene, CDR3 protein.

V gene: TRBV11-3; J gene: TRBJ1-4; CDR3 protein: CASRQGVTNEKLFF
V gene: TRBV7-9; J gene: TRBJ2-7; CDR3 protein: CASSSPDTSTYEQYF
V gene: TRBV27; J gene: TRBJ1-1; CDR3 protein: CASSFLGTEAFF
V gene: TRBV3-1/TRBV3-2; J gene: TRBJ1-6; CDR3 protein: CASGGGWSPLHF
V gene: TRBV6-4; J gene: TRBJ2-7; CDR3 protein: CASSAQNGLGEQYF
V gene: TRBV2; J gene: TRBJ1-1; CDR3 protein: CASSEIRGPMNTEAFF
V gene: TRBV30; J gene: TRBJ1-1; CDR3 protein: CAWSVPKHEAFF
V gene: TRBV7-3; J gene: TRBJ2-6; CDR3 protein: CASSPRTGAGSGANVLTF
V gene: TRBV29-1; J gene: TRBJ1-5; CDR3 protein: CSVAGASNQPQHF
V gene: TRBV11-2; J gene: TRBJ2-2; CDR3 protein: CASTPPIWTGELFF
V gene: TRBV19; J gene: TRBJ2-6; CDR3 protein: CASTGRTSGANVLTF
V gene: TRBV3-1/TRBV3-2; J gene: TRBJ2-3; CDR3 protein: CASSQEGGGRLLNSTDTQYF
V gene: TRBV28; J gene: TRBJ1-5; CDR3 protein: CASCYSNQPQHF
V gene: TRBV7-9; J gene: TRBJ1-1; CDR3 protein: CASRETAILEAFF
V gene: TRBV7-2; J gene: TRBJ2-1; CDR3 protein: CASSRGSGPAYNEQFF
V gene: TRBV11-3; J gene: TRBJ1-2; CDR3 protein: CASSLNNYGYTF
V gene: TRBV7-9; J gene: TRBJ1-5; CDR3 protein: CASSSNFGNQPQHF
V gene: TRBV7-6; J gene: TRBJ2-2; CDR3 protein: CASSYRLMGTTGELFF
V gene: TRBV19; J gene: TRBJ1-5; CDR3 protein: CASGRGREGNQPQHF
V gene: TRBV14; J gene: TRBJ2-1; CDR3 protein: CASSQGGSGRANEQFF
V gene: TRBV11-3; J gene: TRBJ1-1; CDR3 protein: CASSKEGQGFRGTEAFF
V gene: TRBV5-1; J gene: TRBJ1-4; CDR3 protein: CASSLASGAEEKLFF
V gene: TRBV7-2; J gene: TRBJ2-2; CDR3 protein: CASSFLASGTGELFF
V gene: TRBV28; J gene: TRBJ1-1; CDR3 protein: CASSPGGGMNTEAFF
V gene: TRBV5-4; J gene: TRBJ2-1; CDR3 protein: CASSLVGTRGHNEQFF
V gene: TRBV27; J gene: TRBJ1-4; CDR3 protein: CASLDRVNEKLFF
V gene: TRBV7-2; J gene: TRBJ1-2; CDR3 protein: CASSKRDRRSYGYTF
V gene: TRBV7-2; J gene: TRBJ2-7; CDR3 protein: CASSPWDRGTYEQYF
V gene: TRBV5-1; J gene: TRBJ1-5; CDR3 protein: CASRGEGAGPQHF
V gene: TRBV6-1; J gene: TRBJ1-6; CDR3 protein: CASSDRTGDSPLHF
V gene: TRBV27; J gene: TRBJ2-7; CDR3 protein: CASRRTGPAFSYEQYF
V gene: TRBV5-6; J gene: TRBJ2-1; CDR3 protein: CASSLVGTRGNEQFF
V gene: TRBV7-9; J gene: TRBJ1-1; CDR3 protein: CASSPDGGDREAFF
V gene: TRBV7-9; J gene: TRBJ1-2; CDR3 protein: CASSTDRGGYTF
V gene: TRBV5-1; J gene: TRBJ1-1; CDR3 protein: CASSLDGTGTEAFF
V gene: TRBV19; J gene: TRBJ2-3; CDR3 protein: CASSIDTPWGGGTQYF
V gene: TRBV6-6; J gene: TRBJ1-5; CDR3 protein: CASSPWTGRFGNQPQHF
V gene: TRBV19; J gene: TRBJ1-4; CDR3 protein: CASSPGRNNEKLFF
V gene: TRBV5-1; J gene: TRBJ2-2; CDR3 protein: CASSPDREGGELFF
V gene: TRBV18; J gene: TRBJ1-3; CDR3 protein: CASSPQGAGNTIYF
V gene: TRBV9; J gene: TRBJ1-1; CDR3 protein: CASSPTSGPTEAFF
V gene: TRBV2; J gene: TRBJ1-5; CDR3 protein: CASTQGTLSNQPQHF
V gene: TRBV19; J gene: TRBJ2-7; CDR3 protein: CASSSPTSGPWGYEQYF
V gene: TRBV7-8; J gene: TRBJ2-7; CDR3 protein: CASSGDRGEKQYF
V gene: TRBV7-9; J gene: TRBJ2-3; CDR3 protein: CASSLAGQSTDTQYF
V gene: TRBV6-5; J gene: TRBJ1-2; CDR3 protein: CASSIRGLVGYTF
V gene: TRBV19; J gene: TRBJ2-7; CDR3 protein: CASSFRAGYSSYEQYF
V gene: TRBV6-5; J gene: TRBJ1-6; CDR3 protein: CASSYSGDRVSPLHF
V gene: TRBV7-6; J gene: TRBJ2-6; CDR3 protein: CASSTKAGGGGANVLTF
V gene: TRBV18; J gene: TRBJ2-2; CDR3 protein: CASSPPRGTNTGELFF
V gene: TRBV27; J gene: TRBJ1-3; CDR3 protein: CASSKQGNSGNTIYF
V gene: TRBV7-2; J gene: TRBJ1-5; CDR3 protein: CASRGNSNQPQHF
V gene: TRBV30; J gene: TRBJ1-5; CDR3 protein: CAWSSTPGQPQHF
V gene: TRBV10-3; J gene: TRBJ2-7; CDR3 protein: CAISRDIYEQYF
V gene: TRBV7-9; J gene: TRBJ2-1; CDR3 protein: CASSLAPLEANEQFF
V gene: TRBV30; J gene: TRBJ1-3; CDR3 protein: CAWDKVSGNTIYF
V gene: TRBV9; J gene: TRBJ1-4; CDR3 protein: CASSPLGQDEKLFF
V gene: TRBV7-8; J gene: TRBJ2-7; CDR3 protein: CASSHGTGISYEQYF
V gene: TRBV27; J gene: TRBJ1-1; CDR3 protein: CASRTGPNTEAFF
V gene: TRBV9; J gene: TRBJ2-7; CDR3 protein: CASSGDRDRGFYEQYF